This is a list of T cell receptor beta chains from one sample in a study of T cells in localized non-small cell lung cancer. Assay: immunoSEQ multiplex PCR; the TCRdb copy retains only in-frame clones and omits some. The table lists tens of thousands of clones, approximately 86% of them singletons. This sample comprised peripheral blood, obtained before any cancer treatment. The receptors were sampled from a man aged 40 to 69 with stage I lung adenocarcinoma. The CDR3 runs from the conserved cysteine through the conserved F or W.

j_call v_call cdr3_aa
TRBJ2-1 TRBV7-3 CASSPLDEQFF
TRBJ2-1 TRBV4-3 CASSPYTGTSGSYNEQFF
TRBJ1-5 TRBV5-4 CASSFGLSQPQHF
TRBJ1-4 TRBV25-1 CASRDSGGEKLFF
TRBJ2-3 TRBV10-3 CAIRGLADDTDTQYF
TRBJ2-1 TRBV4-3 CASSHTSSSYNEQFF
TRBJ2-5 TRBV11-3 CASSPNGETQYF
TRBJ2-1 TRBV4-3 CASSQDFVGGSFYNEQFF
TRBJ2-1 TRBV13 CASSPPRQGYRRQFF
TRBJ2-2 TRBV29-1 CSVTRQGAGELFF
TRBJ1-2 TRBV5-5 CASRHLQGLDGYTF
TRBJ2-7 TRBV27 CALDRSSYEQYF
TRBJ2-7 TRBV7-9 CASSIETGKQYF
TRBJ1-6 TRBV28 CASIEVGSPLHF
TRBJ2-5 TRBV4-3 CASSQASGKETQYF
TRBJ2-7 TRBV18 CASSQGPDGEQYF
TRBJ1-1 TRBV7-9 CASSPLPLKNTEAFF
TRBJ1-4 TRBV2 CASSEVGVTNEKLFF
TRBJ2-5 TRBV14 CASSQGLAGEPQETQYF
TRBJ1-3 TRBV6-1 CASTTGGSGNTIYF
TRBJ2-1 TRBV4-3 CASSQVEEANEQFF
TRBJ2-5 TRBV11-1 CASSLGGTSGRGETQYF
TRBJ1-2 TRBV2 CASSDTWNYGYTF
TRBJ2-2 TRBV6-5 CASRGGRWNTGELFF
TRBJ2-1 TRBV29-1 CSAHSGRSYNEQFF